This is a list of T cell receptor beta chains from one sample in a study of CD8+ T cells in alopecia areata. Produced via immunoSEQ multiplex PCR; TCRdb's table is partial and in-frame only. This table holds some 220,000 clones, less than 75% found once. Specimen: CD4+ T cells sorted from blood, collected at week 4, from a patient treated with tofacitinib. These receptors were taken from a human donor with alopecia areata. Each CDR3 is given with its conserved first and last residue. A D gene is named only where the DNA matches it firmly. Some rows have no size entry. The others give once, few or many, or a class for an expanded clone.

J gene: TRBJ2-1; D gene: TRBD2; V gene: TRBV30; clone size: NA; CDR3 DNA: TGTGCCTGGAGTAAGGCTAGCGGGGGAGTCTACAATGAGCAGTTCTTC; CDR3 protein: CAWSKASGGVYNEQFF
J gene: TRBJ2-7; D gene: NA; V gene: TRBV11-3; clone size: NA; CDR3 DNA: TGTGCCAGCAGCTTAAACTCGGGGTCCTACGAGCAGTACTTC; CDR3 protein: CASSLNSGSYEQYF
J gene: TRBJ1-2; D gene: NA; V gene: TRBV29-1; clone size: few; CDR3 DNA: TGCAGCGTTGAACGGGGATTCTATGGCTACACCTTC; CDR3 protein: CSVERGFYGYTF
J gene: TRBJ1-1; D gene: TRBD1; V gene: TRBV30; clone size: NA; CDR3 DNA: TGTGCCTGGAGTGGAGGGGGCCCAGCCCCAGCTTTCTTT; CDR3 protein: CAWSGGGPAPAFF
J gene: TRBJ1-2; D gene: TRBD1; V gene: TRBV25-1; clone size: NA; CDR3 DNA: TGTGCCAGCAGTGAATTGGGGACAGGGGCTAACTATGGCTACACCTTC; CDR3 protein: CASSELGTGANYGYTF
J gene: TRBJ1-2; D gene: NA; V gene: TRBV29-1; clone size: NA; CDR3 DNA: TGCAGCGTTAGCTACGTGGATGGCTACACCTTC; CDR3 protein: CSVSYVDGYTF
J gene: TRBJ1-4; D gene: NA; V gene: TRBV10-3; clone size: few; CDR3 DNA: TGTGCCATCAGTGAAGGGGTAGGGAAGGGGCGAGAAAAACTGTTTTTT; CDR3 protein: CAISEGVGKGREKLFF
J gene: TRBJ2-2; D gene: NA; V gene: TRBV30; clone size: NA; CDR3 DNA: TGTGCCTGGAGTGTGCGGCCCGGGGAGCTGTTTTTT; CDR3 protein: CAWSVRPGELFF
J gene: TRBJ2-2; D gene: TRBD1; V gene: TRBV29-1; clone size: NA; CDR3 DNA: TGCAGCGTACGGGGACAGAGCACCAACACCGGGGAGCTGTTTTTT; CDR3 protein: CSVRGQSTNTGELFF
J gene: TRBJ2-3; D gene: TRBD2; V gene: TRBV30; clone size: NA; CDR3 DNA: TGTGCCTGGAGTCAAACTAGCGGGGGGGCAAATACGCAGTATTTT; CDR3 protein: CAWSQTSGGANTQYF
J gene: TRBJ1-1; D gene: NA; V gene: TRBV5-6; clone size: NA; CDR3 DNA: TGTGCCAGCAGCAAGGGGATCGCGAGGACTGAAGCTTTCTTT; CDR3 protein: CASSKGIARTEAFF
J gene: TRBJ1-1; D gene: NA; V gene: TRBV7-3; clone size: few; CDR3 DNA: TGTGCCAGCAGCTTAACCCCGGACGGCACTGAAGCTTTCTTT; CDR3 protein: CASSLTPDGTEAFF
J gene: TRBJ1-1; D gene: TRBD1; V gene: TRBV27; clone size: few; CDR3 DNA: TGTGCCAGCAATAGGGGGCCCGGAACTGAAGCTTTCTTT; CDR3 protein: CASNRGPGTEAFF
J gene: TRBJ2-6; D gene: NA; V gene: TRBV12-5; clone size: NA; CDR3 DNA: TGTGCTAGTGGTACTACTGGGGCCAACGTCCTGACTTTC; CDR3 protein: CASGTTGANVLTF
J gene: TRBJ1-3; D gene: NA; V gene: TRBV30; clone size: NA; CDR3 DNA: TGTGCCTGGAGTTTCGGACCGCCCAGCTCTGGAAACACCATATATTTT; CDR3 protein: CAWSFGPPSSGNTIYF
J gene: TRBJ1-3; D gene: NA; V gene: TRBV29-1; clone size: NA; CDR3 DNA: TGCAGCGTTGTAATAGGAGGCGGAAACACCATATATTTT; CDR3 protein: CSVVIGGGNTIYF
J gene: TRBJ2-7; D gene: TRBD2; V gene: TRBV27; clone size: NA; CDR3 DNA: TGTGCCAGCCAAAGCGGGGGTTCGGGCGAGCAGTACTTC; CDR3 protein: CASQSGGSGEQYF
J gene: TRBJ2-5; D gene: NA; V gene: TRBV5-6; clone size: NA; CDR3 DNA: TGTGCCAGCAGCTTGGGAGCTCAAGAGACCCAGTACTTC; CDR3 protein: CASSLGAQETQYF
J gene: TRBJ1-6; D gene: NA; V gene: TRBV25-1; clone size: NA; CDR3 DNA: TGTGCCAGCAGTGATCAGGGTAATTCACCCCTCCACTTT; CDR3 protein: CASSDQGNSPLHF
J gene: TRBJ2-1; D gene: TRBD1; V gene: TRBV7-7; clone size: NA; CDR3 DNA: TGTGCCAGCAGCTTAGACAGGGGCAATGAGCAGTTCTTC; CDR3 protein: CASSLDRGNEQFF
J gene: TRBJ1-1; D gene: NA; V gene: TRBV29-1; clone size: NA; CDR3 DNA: TGCAGCGGTAATGACAACATGAACACTGAAGCTTTCTTT; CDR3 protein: CSGNDNMNTEAFF
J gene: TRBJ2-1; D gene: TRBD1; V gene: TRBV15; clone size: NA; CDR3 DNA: TGTGCCACCAGCATAGGGGGCCCTTCCTACAATGAGCAGTTCTTC; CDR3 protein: CATSIGGPSYNEQFF
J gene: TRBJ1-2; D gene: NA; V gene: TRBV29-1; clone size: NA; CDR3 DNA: TGCAGCGTTGAATTCGGGGGCTCTGGCTACACCTTC; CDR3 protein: CSVEFGGSGYTF
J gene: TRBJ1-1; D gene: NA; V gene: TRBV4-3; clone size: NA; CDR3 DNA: TGCGCCAGCAGCCAAGACAGGAACACTGAAGCTTTCTTT; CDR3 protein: CASSQDRNTEAFF
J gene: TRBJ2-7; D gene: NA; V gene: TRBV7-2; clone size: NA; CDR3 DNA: TGTGCCAGCAGCTTACTTCACTTACAGGGTGTCGAGCAGTACTTC; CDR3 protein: CASSLLHLQGVEQYF
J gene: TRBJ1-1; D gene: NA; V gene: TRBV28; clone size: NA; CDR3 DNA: TGTGCCAGCACCGCAGGTGGACTGGCTTTCTTT; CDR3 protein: CASTAGGLAFF
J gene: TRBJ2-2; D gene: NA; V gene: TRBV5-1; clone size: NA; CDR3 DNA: TGCGCCAGCAGCTTCGACTCAGCTGGGGAGCTGTTTTTT; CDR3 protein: CASSFDSAGELFF
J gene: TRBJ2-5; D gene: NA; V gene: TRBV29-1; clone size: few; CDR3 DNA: TGCAGCGTTGAGGACAGAGGGAGGACTGAGACCCAGTACTTC; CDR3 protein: CSVEDRGRTETQYF